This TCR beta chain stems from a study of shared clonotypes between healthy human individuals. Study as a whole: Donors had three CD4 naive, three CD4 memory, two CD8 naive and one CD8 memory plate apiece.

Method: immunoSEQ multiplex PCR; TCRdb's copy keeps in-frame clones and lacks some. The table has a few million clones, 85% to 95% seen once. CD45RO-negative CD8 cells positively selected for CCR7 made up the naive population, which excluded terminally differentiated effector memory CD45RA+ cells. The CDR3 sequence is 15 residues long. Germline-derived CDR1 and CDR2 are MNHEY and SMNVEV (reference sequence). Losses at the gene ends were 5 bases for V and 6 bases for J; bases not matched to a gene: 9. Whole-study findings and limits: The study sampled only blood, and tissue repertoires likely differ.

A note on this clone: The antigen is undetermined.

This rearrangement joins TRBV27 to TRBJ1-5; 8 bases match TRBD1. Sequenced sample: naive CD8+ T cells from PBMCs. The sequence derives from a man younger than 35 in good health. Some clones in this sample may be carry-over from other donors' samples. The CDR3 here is CASSTRTGTGQPQHF. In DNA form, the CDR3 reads TGTGCCAGCAGTACCCGGACAGGGACGGGTCAGCCCCAGCATTTT.